These T cell receptor beta chains were read from a single sample in a study of T-cell reconstitution after alpha-beta-depleted transplantation in children. Using its own MiXCR run on the PCR reads, TCRdb lists one record per CDR3 protein. Here the sample spans fewer than 350,000 distinct CDR3 sequences, roughly a tenth being singletons. The starting material was PBMCs, obtained before TCRalphabeta/CD19-depleted stem cell transplant. These receptor sequences come from a boy in the first two years of life with acute myeloid leukemia, due to receive a stem cell transplant. Both conserved end residues are part of each CDR3. Each record gives: CDR3 length, V gene, clone size, J gene, D gene, CDR3 DNA, CDR3 protein. D genes are given only for firm matches. The size entry is marked missing in some rows and otherwise reads once, few, many or a size class.

cdr3_length: 16; v_call: TRBV4-2; clone_size: NA; j_call: TRBJ2-3; d_call: TRBD2; cdr3_nt: TGTGCCAGCAGCCAAGGGACTAGCAGTGGCACAGATACGCAGTATTTT; cdr3_aa: CASSQGTSSGTDTQYF
cdr3_length: 11; v_call: TRBV24-1; clone_size: many; j_call: TRBJ2-7; d_call: NA; cdr3_nt: TGTGCCACCCCGGCCACCTACGAGCAGTACTTC; cdr3_aa: CATPATYEQYF
cdr3_length: 16; v_call: TRBV6-5; clone_size: many; j_call: TRBJ2-1; d_call: TRBD1; cdr3_nt: TGTGCCAGCACCAACACACAGGGGATCGCCTACAATGAGCAGTTCTTC; cdr3_aa: CASTNTQGIAYNEQFF
cdr3_length: 14; v_call: TRBV7-8; clone_size: many; j_call: TRBJ1-1; d_call: TRBD1; cdr3_nt: TGTGCCAGCAGCCCGGGACAGGGAACCACTGAAGCTTTCTTT; cdr3_aa: CASSPGQGTTEAFF
cdr3_length: 16; v_call: TRBV28; clone_size: NA; j_call: TRBJ1-5; d_call: TRBD1; cdr3_nt: TGTGCCAGCAGTCCGTCGACAGGGATGGGCAATCAGCCCCAGCATTTT; cdr3_aa: CASSPSTGMGNQPQHF
cdr3_length: 12; v_call: TRBV28; clone_size: many; j_call: TRBJ1-4; d_call: TRBD1; cdr3_nt: TGTGCCAGCAGGGCAGGGGGTGAAAAACTGTTTTTT; cdr3_aa: CASRAGGEKLFF
cdr3_length: 12; v_call: TRBV5-6; clone_size: many; j_call: TRBJ2-7; d_call: NA; cdr3_nt: TGTGCCAGCAGCTTACAAGGCGACGAGCAGTACTTC; cdr3_aa: CASSLQGDEQYF
cdr3_length: 17; v_call: TRBV24-1; clone_size: NA; j_call: TRBJ2-7; d_call: TRBD2; cdr3_nt: TGTGCCACCAGTGATTCTACTCCGGGACTAGCGGGATACGAGCAGTACTTC; cdr3_aa: CATSDSTPGLAGYEQYF
cdr3_length: 15; v_call: TRBV10-3; clone_size: many; j_call: TRBJ1-4; d_call: TRBD1; cdr3_nt: TGTGCCATCAGTGAGTCAGGACAGGGCAGCGAAAAACTGTTTTTT; cdr3_aa: CAISESGQGSEKLFF
cdr3_length: 14; v_call: TRBV7-2; clone_size: many; j_call: TRBJ2-3; d_call: NA; cdr3_nt: TGTGCCAGCAGCTTCTACAGGAGCACAGATACGCAGTATTTT; cdr3_aa: CASSFYRSTDTQYF
cdr3_length: 16; v_call: TRBV11-2; clone_size: many; j_call: TRBJ1-6; d_call: NA; cdr3_nt: TGTGCCAGCAGGAACAGGGAGAGGATAGTAAATTCACCCCTCCACTTT; cdr3_aa: CASRNRERIVNSPLHF
cdr3_length: 17; v_call: TRBV7-2; clone_size: many; j_call: TRBJ2-5; d_call: NA; cdr3_nt: TGTGCCAGCAGCTTATTGGGGAGATCTCGTCCCCAAGAGACCCAGTACTTC; cdr3_aa: CASSLLGRSRPQETQYF
cdr3_length: 18; v_call: TRBV12-3/TRBV12-4; clone_size: few; j_call: TRBJ2-1; d_call: TRBD2; cdr3_nt: TGTGCCAGCAGTGTGATGGGGCTAGCGGGAGGGCCGGACGATGAGCAGTTCTTC; cdr3_aa: CASSVMGLAGGPDDEQFF
cdr3_length: 13; v_call: TRBV18; clone_size: NA; j_call: TRBJ2-7; d_call: NA; cdr3_nt: TGTGCCAGCTCACCTCCGAACACCTACGAGCAGTACTTC; cdr3_aa: CASSPPNTYEQYF
cdr3_length: 16; v_call: TRBV12-3/TRBV12-4; clone_size: many; j_call: TRBJ1-5; d_call: NA; cdr3_nt: TGTGCCAGCAGTTTAGGCAGGGCAGGGGGCAATCAGCCCCAGCATTTT; cdr3_aa: CASSLGRAGGNQPQHF
cdr3_length: 12; v_call: TRBV29-1; clone_size: many; j_call: TRBJ1-2; d_call: TRBD1; cdr3_nt: TGCAGCGGGGCAGGGGGCGAGTATGGCTACACCTTC; cdr3_aa: CSGAGGEYGYTF
cdr3_length: 15; v_call: TRBV19; clone_size: few; j_call: TRBJ1-4; d_call: NA; cdr3_nt: TGTGCCAGTAGCTCTCCGGGACGGTTTAATGAAAAACTGTTTTTT; cdr3_aa: CASSSPGRFNEKLFF
cdr3_length: 15; v_call: TRBV5-5; clone_size: many; j_call: TRBJ2-7; d_call: TRBD2; cdr3_nt: TGTGCCAGCAGCTTGATTCCAGCGGGAGCCTACGAGCAGTACTTC; cdr3_aa: CASSLIPAGAYEQYF
cdr3_length: 16; v_call: TRBV10-2; clone_size: many; j_call: TRBJ1-1; d_call: TRBD1; cdr3_nt: TGCGCCAGCAGTGAGTCTGGGAGGACAGGGGGCGCGGGAGCTTTCTTT; cdr3_aa: CASSESGRTGGAGAFF
cdr3_length: 17; v_call: TRBV4-2; clone_size: many; j_call: TRBJ2-7; d_call: TRBD2; cdr3_nt: TGTGCCAGCAGCCAAGGGAGTTCTAGCGGGAGACCCTACGAGCAGTACTTC; cdr3_aa: CASSQGSSSGRPYEQYF
cdr3_length: 16; v_call: TRBV7-2; clone_size: many; j_call: TRBJ1-4; d_call: NA; cdr3_nt: TGTGCCAGCAGCTTAGGAGACAGGTTACCAAATGAAAAACTGTTTTTT; cdr3_aa: CASSLGDRLPNEKLFF
cdr3_length: 19; v_call: TRBV7-2; clone_size: many; j_call: TRBJ2-6; d_call: TRBD1; cdr3_nt: TGTGCCAGCAGCCCGGGACAGGGAAAATCCCACTCTGGGGCCAACGTCCTGACTTTC; cdr3_aa: CASSPGQGKSHSGANVLTF
cdr3_length: 12; v_call: TRBV20-1; clone_size: few; j_call: TRBJ1-2; d_call: NA; cdr3_nt: TGCAGTGCTAGAGACACTGTAAGGGGCTACACCTTC; cdr3_aa: CSARDTVRGYTF
cdr3_length: 14; v_call: TRBV20-1; clone_size: many; j_call: TRBJ1-5; d_call: NA; cdr3_nt: TGCAGTGCTTCTCAGGGGCAGGTCAATCAGCCCCAGCATTTT; cdr3_aa: CSASQGQVNQPQHF
cdr3_length: 15; v_call: TRBV5-1; clone_size: NA; j_call: TRBJ2-1; d_call: NA; cdr3_nt: TGCGCCAGCAGCTTCTTTACGCGGTTTAGTGGTGAGCAGTTCTTC; cdr3_aa: CASSFFTRFSGEQFF
cdr3_length: 15; v_call: TRBV10-3; clone_size: few; j_call: TRBJ2-1; d_call: NA; cdr3_nt: TGTGCCATCAGTGAGCGCAGGACCTCCTACAATGAGCAGTTCTTC; cdr3_aa: CAISERRTSYNEQFF
cdr3_length: 12; v_call: TRBV12-3/TRBV12-4; clone_size: many; j_call: TRBJ1-2; d_call: TRBD1; cdr3_nt: TGTGCCAGCAGGGGACAGGTCCTTGGCTACACCTTC; cdr3_aa: CASRGQVLGYTF
cdr3_length: 13; v_call: TRBV5-1; clone_size: many; j_call: TRBJ1-2; d_call: NA; cdr3_nt: TGCGCCAGCAGCTTGTTAGGAGTCGATGGCTACACCTTC; cdr3_aa: CASSLLGVDGYTF
cdr3_length: 14; v_call: TRBV30; clone_size: few; j_call: TRBJ1-2; d_call: NA; cdr3_nt: TGTGCCTGGAATCGAGGCAGCAGCTTCTATGGCTACACCTTC; cdr3_aa: CAWNRGSSFYGYTF
cdr3_length: 14; v_call: TRBV19; clone_size: few; j_call: TRBJ1-5; d_call: TRBD1; cdr3_nt: TGTGCCAGTACGGGACAGTATAGCAATCAGCCCCAGCATTTT; cdr3_aa: CASTGQYSNQPQHF
cdr3_length: 11; v_call: TRBV28; clone_size: many; j_call: TRBJ1-1; d_call: TRBD1; cdr3_nt: TGTGCCAGCAGTTTAGGACAGGGAGCTTTCTTT; cdr3_aa: CASSLGQGAFF
cdr3_length: 15; v_call: TRBV5-1; clone_size: many; j_call: TRBJ2-7; d_call: NA; cdr3_nt: TGCGCCAGCAGCTTGGGTACAGGGAAATTGAACGAGCAGTACTTC; cdr3_aa: CASSLGTGKLNEQYF
cdr3_length: 13; v_call: TRBV6-2/TRBV6-3; clone_size: few; j_call: TRBJ1-1; d_call: NA; cdr3_nt: TGTGCCAGCAGTTACTCGACCGCGACTGAAGCTTTCTTT; cdr3_aa: CASSYSTATEAFF
cdr3_length: 16; v_call: TRBV28; clone_size: many; j_call: TRBJ2-7; d_call: TRBD2; cdr3_nt: TGTGCCAGCAGATCTAATAGCGGGGGACCCAACTACGAGCAGTACTTC; cdr3_aa: CASRSNSGGPNYEQYF
cdr3_length: 15; v_call: TRBV7-6; clone_size: NA; j_call: TRBJ1-1; d_call: NA; cdr3_nt: TGTGCCAGCAGCTTAGAGAGACAGTTGAACACTGAAGCTTTCTTT; cdr3_aa: CASSLERQLNTEAFF
cdr3_length: 15; v_call: TRBV11-3; clone_size: many; j_call: TRBJ2-3; d_call: TRBD2; cdr3_nt: TGTGCCAGCAGCTTAGAGGGACTAGCGGGAGCTACGCAGTATTTT; cdr3_aa: CASSLEGLAGATQYF
cdr3_length: 13; v_call: TRBV25-1; clone_size: many; j_call: TRBJ1-5; d_call: NA; cdr3_nt: TGTGCCAGCAGTGGTGGGAACCATCAGCCCCAGCATTTT; cdr3_aa: CASSGGNHQPQHF
cdr3_length: 14; v_call: TRBV28; clone_size: NA; j_call: TRBJ2-7; d_call: NA; cdr3_nt: TGTGCCAGCAGTTCGACAGCGCTGGGCTACGAGCAGTACTTC; cdr3_aa: CASSSTALGYEQYF
cdr3_length: 14; v_call: TRBV6-1; clone_size: few; j_call: TRBJ1-6; d_call: NA; cdr3_nt: TGTGCCAGCTTCGCAAGCTCCTATAATTCACCCCTCCACTTT; cdr3_aa: CASFASSYNSPLHF
cdr3_length: 18; v_call: TRBV7-7; clone_size: few; j_call: TRBJ2-1; d_call: TRBD2; cdr3_nt: TGTGCTAGCAGCCCCGGGACTAGCGGGGGGGCCGGTTTTACTGAGCAGTTCTTC; cdr3_aa: CASSPGTSGGAGFTEQFF